A selection of T cell receptor beta chains follows, all from one sample in a study of T cells in Graves' hyperthyroidism and ophthalmopathy. MiXCR was run by TCRdb on the multiplex PCR reads, yielding one entry per CDR3 protein. The sample holds hundreds of thousands of distinct CDR3 sequences, 16% seen once. Material for sequencing was blood. The receptors here all came from a woman under 30 with Graves' hyperthyroidism. CDR3s leave out the opening cysteine and the closing phenylalanine or tryptophan. Fields, in order: V gene, clone size, CDR3 protein. The size field is filled for only some rows; it gives once, few, many or a size class.

V: TRBV11-3
size: many
CDR3: ASSFGGALTDTQY

V: TRBV19
size: few
CDR3: ASSMEGGVPNQPQH

V: TRBV7-2
size: many
CDR3: ASSLGAGGVETQY

V: TRBV11-2
size: many
CDR3: ASSSMLGPGDTQY

V: TRBV7-8
size: NA
CDR3: ASSLVLRAQLITEAF

V: TRBV19
size: NA
CDR3: ASSTGGRVNSPLH

V: TRBV20-1
size: many
CDR3: SASDRGQGFHQPQH

V: TRBV12-3/TRBV12-4
size: many
CDR3: ASSLLTNLNTEAF

V: TRBV13
size: NA
CDR3: ASSLGVTDEQF

V: TRBV5-5
size: NA
CDR3: ASSNYYLTGEEMNTEAF

V: TRBV7-8
size: many
CDR3: ASSLVAATGANEQF

V: TRBV6-5
size: NA
CDR3: ASSYAGRADEQY

V: TRBV14
size: few
CDR3: ASSQEAGVPYNEQF

V: TRBV20-1
size: few
CDR3: SALAGVVGELF

V: TRBV7-9
size: many
CDR3: ASSLVTDRSSEQY

V: TRBV19
size: NA
CDR3: ASSIGAGVNTGELF

V: TRBV20-1
size: few
CDR3: SAPASGIYSGANVLT

V: TRBV11-2
size: NA
CDR3: ASSLAMGVGRSSYEQY

V: TRBV11-2
size: many
CDR3: ASSLETGASEQY

V: TRBV12-3/TRBV12-4
size: few
CDR3: ASSLNLRGGGDTQY

V: TRBV18
size: few
CDR3: ASSPLSGDVKNIQY

V: TRBV7-8
size: many
CDR3: ASSSDQGNEQF

V: TRBV13
size: NA
CDR3: ASSPAGGANTGELF

V: TRBV18
size: many
CDR3: ASSPLAGGTDTQY

V: TRBV19
size: NA
CDR3: ASSISPPLAGGLYNEQF

V: TRBV19
size: NA
CDR3: ASSRDSLNQPQH

V: TRBV2
size: many
CDR3: ASSAQWGSYEQY